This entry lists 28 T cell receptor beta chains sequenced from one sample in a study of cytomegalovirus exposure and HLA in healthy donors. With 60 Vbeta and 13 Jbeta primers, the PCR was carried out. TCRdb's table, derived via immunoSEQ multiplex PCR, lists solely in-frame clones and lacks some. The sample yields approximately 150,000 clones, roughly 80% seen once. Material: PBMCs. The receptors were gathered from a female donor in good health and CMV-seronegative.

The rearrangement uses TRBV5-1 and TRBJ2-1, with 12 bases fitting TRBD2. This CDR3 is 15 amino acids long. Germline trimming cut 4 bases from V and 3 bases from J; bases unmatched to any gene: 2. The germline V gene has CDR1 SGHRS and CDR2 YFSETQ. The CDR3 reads CASSRGLAGYNEQFF. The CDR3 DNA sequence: TGCGCCAGCAGCAGGGGACTAGCGGGCTACAATGAGCAGTTCTTC.

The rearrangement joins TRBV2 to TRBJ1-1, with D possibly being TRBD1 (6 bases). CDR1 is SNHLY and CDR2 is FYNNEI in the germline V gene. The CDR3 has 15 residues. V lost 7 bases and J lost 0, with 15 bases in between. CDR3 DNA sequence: TGTGCCAGCACCAGGGACATTATCATGAACACTGAAGCTTTCTTT. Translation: CASTRDIIMNTEAFF.

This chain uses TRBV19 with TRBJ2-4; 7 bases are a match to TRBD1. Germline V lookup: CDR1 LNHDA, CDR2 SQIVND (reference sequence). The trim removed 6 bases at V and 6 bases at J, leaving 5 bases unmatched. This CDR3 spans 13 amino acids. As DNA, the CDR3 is TGTGCCAGTAGCTGGGGACAGTCAAACATTCAGTACTTC. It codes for CASSWGQSNIQYF.

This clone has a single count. In nucleotides, the CDR3 is TGTGCCAGTAGTACCTACGGGGGACCCCAGCATTTT. This encodes CASSTYGGPQHF. The chain is built from TRBV19 and TRBJ1-5, with TRBD1 as a possible D gene (5 bases). With 4 bases removed from V and 10 bases from J, the gap between germline ends came to 11 bases. CDR3 size: 12 residues. The V gene's germline CDR1 is LNHDA and CDR2 SQIVND (reference sequence).

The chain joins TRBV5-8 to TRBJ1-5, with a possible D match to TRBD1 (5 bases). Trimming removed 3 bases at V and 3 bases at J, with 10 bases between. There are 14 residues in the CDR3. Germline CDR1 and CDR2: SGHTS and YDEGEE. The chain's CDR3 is CASSSGQSNQPQHF. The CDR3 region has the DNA TGTGCCAGCAGCTCCGGACAATCCAATCAGCCCCAGCATTTT.

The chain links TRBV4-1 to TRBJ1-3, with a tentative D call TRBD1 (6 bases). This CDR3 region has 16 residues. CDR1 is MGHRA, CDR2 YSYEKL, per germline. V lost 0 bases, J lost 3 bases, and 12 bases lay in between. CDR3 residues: CASSQDSDRVGNTIYF. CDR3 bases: TGCGCCAGCAGCCAAGATTCGGACAGAGTTGGAAACACCATATATTTT.

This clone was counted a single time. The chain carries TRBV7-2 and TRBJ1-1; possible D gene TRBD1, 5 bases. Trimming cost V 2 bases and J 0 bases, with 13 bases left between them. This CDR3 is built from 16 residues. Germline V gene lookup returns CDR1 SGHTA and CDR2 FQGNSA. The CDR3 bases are TGTGCCAGCAGCTTATCCCCCGGGGGAATGAACACTGAAGCTTTCTTT. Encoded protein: CASSLSPGGMNTEAFF.

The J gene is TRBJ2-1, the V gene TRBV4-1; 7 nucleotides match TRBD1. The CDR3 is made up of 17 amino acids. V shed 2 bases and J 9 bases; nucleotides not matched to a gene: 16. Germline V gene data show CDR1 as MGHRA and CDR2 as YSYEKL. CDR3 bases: TGCGCCAGCAGCCAAACATGGACAGGTACCGGGCGAGGTGAGCAGTTCTTC. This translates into CASSQTWTGTGRGEQFF.

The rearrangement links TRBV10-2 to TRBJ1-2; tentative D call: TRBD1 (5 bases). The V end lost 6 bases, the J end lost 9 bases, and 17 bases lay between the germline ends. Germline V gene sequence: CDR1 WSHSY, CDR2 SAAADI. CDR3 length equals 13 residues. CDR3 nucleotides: TGCGCCAGCAGGGGGCCGGTGGGGGGGAGCTACACCTTC. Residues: CASRGPVGGSYTF.

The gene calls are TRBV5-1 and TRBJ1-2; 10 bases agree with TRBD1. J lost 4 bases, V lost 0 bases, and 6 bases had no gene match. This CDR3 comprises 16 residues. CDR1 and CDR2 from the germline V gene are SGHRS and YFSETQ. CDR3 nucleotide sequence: TGCGCCAGCAGCTTGGCTCCCGGGACAGGGGTCTATGGCTACACCTTC. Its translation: CASSLAPGTGVYGYTF.

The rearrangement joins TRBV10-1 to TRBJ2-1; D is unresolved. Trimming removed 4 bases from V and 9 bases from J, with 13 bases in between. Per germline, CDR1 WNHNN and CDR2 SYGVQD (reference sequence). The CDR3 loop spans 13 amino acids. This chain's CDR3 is CASSVALDGEQFF. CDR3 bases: TGCGCCAGCAGTGTTGCCCTAGACGGTGAGCAGTTCTTC.

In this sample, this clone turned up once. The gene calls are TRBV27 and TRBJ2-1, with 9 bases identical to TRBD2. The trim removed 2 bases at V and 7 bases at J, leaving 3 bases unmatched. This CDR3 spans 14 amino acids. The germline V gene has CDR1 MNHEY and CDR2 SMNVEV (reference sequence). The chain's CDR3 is CASSLRLAVNEQFF. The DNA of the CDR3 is TGTGCCAGCAGTTTAAGACTAGCGGTAAATGAGCAGTTCTTC.

In DNA, the CDR3 is TGCGCCAGCAGCCGGAGCGGGAGGGTCCTCGATGAGCAGTTCTTC. Its protein product is CASSRSGRVLDEQFF. This sequence joins TRBV4-1 and TRBJ2-1; 10 nucleotides line up with TRBD2. The J segment lost 8 bases and the V segment lost 4 bases, leaving 8 bases of the junction unmatched. The CDR3 covers 15 residues. Germline V CDR1 and CDR2: MGHRA, YSYEKL.

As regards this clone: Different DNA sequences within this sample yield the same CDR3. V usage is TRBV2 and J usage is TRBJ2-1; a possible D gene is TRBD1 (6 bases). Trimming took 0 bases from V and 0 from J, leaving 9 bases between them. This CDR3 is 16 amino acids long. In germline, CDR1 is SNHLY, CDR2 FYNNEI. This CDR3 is CASSEATGSSYNEQFF. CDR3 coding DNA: TGTGCCAGCAGTGAAGCGACAGGATCCTCCTACAATGAGCAGTTCTTC.

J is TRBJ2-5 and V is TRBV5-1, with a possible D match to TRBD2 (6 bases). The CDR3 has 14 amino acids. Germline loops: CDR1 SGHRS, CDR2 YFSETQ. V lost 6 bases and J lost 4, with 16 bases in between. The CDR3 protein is CASNGGGWGETQYF. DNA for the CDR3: TGCGCCAGCAATGGGGGAGGTTGGGGAGAGACCCAGTACTTC.

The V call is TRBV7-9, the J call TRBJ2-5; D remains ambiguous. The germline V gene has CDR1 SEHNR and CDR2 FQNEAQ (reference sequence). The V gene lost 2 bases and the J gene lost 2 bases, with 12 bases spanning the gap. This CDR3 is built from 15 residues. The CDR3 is CASSLWLEEQETQYF. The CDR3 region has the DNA TGTGCCAGCAGCTTATGGCTAGAGGAGCAAGAGACCCAGTACTTC.

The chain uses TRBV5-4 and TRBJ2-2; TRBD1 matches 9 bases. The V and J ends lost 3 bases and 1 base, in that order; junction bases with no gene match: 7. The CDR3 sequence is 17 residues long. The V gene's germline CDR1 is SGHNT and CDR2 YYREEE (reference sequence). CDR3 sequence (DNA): TGTGCCAGCAGCTCAACCGGGACAGGGTTGAACACCGGGGAGCTGTTTTTT. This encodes CASSSTGTGLNTGELFF.

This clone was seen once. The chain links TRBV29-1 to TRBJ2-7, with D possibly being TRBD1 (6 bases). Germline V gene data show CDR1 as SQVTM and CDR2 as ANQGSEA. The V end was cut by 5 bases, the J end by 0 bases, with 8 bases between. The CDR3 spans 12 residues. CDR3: CSVLGASYEQYF. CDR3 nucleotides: TGCAGCGTTTTGGGGGCCTCCTACGAGCAGTACTTC.

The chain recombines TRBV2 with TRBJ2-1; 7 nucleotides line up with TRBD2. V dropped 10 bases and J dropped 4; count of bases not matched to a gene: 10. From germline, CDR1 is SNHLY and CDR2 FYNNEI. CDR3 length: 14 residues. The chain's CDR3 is CATVFGGGYNEQFF. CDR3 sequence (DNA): TGTGCCACCGTCTTTGGGGGGGGTTACAATGAGCAGTTCTTC.

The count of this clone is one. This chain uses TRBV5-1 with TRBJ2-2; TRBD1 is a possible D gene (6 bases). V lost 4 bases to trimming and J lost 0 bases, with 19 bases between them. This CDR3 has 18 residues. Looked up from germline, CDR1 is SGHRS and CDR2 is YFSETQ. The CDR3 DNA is TGCGCCAGCAGCCGAGTTCCAGGGGAAGGGGCGAACACCGGGGAGCTGTTTTTT. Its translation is CASSRVPGEGANTGELFF.

CDR3 protein: CASSVSLADYNEQFF. DNA of the CDR3: TGTGCCAGCAGCGTGTCCCTAGCGGACTACAATGAGCAGTTCTTC. The gene calls are TRBV9 and TRBJ2-1; 7 positions agree with TRBD2. V shed 2 bases, J shed 3 bases, and the junction held 5 bases outside the gene matches. The V gene's germline CDR1 is SGDLS and CDR2 YYNGEE. The CDR3 sequence is 15 residues long.

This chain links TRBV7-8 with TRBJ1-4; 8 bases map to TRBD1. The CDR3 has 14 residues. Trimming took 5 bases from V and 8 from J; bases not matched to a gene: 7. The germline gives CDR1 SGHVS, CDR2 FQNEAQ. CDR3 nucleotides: TGTGCCAGCAGCGCAGGGGGCGGGGGAGAAAAACTGTTTTTT. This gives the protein CASSAGGGGEKLFF.

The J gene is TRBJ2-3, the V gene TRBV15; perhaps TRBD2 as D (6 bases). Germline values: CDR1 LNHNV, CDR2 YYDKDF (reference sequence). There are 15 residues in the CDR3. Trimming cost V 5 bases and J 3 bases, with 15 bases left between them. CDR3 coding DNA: TGTGCCACCAGCCACCCGGGACTCGTTACAGATACGCAGTATTTT. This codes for CATSHPGLVTDTQYF.

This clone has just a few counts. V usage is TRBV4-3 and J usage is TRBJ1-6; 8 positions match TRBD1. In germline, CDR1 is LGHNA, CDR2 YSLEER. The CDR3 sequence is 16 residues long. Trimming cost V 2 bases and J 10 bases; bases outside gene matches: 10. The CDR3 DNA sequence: TGCGCCAGCAGCCAAACCCCGGACAGGGATGGCTCACCCCTCCACTTT. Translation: CASSQTPDRDGSPLHF.

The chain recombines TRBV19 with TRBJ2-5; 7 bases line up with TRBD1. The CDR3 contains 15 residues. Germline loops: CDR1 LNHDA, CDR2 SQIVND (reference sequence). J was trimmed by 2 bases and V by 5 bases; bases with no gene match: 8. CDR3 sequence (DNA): TGTGCCAGTAGTCCCGACAGGGCTGGTCAAGAGACCCAGTACTTC. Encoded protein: CASSPDRAGQETQYF.

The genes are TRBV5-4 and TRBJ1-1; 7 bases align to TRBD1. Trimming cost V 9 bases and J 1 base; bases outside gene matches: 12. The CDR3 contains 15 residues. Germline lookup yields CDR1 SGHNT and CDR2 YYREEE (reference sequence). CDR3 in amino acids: CATTNPGQPNTEAFF. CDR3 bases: TGTGCCACAACTAACCCGGGACAGCCGAACACTGAAGCTTTCTTT.

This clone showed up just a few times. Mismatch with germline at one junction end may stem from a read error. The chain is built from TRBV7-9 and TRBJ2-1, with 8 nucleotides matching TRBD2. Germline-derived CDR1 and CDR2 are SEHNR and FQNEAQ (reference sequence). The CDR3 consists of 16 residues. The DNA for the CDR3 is TGTTCCAGCAGCCCTTTAGGGGCGGGAGGTAACAATGAGCAGTTCTTC. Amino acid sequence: CSSSPLGAGGNNEQFF.

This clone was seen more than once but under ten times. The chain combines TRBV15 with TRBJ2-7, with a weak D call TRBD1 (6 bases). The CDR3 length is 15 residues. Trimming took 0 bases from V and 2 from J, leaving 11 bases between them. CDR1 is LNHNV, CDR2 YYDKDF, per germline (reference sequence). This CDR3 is CATSREAGEAYEQYF. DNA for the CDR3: TGTGCCACCAGCAGAGAAGCAGGGGAAGCCTACGAGCAGTACTTC.